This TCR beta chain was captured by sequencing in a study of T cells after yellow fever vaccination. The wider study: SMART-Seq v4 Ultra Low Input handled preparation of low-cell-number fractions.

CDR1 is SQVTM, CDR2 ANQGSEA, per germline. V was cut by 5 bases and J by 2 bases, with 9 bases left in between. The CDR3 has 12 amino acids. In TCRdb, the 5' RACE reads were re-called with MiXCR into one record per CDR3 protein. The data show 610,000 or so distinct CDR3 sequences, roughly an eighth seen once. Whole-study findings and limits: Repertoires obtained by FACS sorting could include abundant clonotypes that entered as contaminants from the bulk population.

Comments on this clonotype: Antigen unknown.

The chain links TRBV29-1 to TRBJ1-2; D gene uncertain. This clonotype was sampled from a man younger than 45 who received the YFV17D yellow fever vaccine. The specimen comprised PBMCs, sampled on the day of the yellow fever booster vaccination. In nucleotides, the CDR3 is TGCAGCGTTTATGGTGAAAACTATGGCTACACCTTC. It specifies CSVYGENYGYTF.